A single sample is the source of the 2 T cell receptor beta chains below, sequenced in a study of blood T cell repertoires in COVID-19. Measured with immunoSEQ multiplex PCR; TCRdb has only the in-frame clones, and not every one. This table holds fewer than 200,000 clones, roughly 85% found once. The sample was peripheral blood. The receptors were sampled from a man aged 60-69 years with active or convalescent COVID-19.

The chain joins TRBV24-1 to TRBJ2-1; 7 positions match TRBD1. V lost 2 bases and J lost 5; bases outside the gene matches: 14. Looked up from germline, CDR1 is KGHDR and CDR2 is SFDVKD. The CDR3 length is 18 residues. CDR3 in DNA: TGTGCCACCAGTGATTCGGGCCTGGGGGCAGGGGGAAACAATGAGCAGTTCTTC. This translates into CATSDSGLGAGGNNEQFF.

The V call is TRBV11-1, the J call TRBJ1-2; D is possibly TRBD1 (6 bases). The V gene lost 4 bases and the J gene lost 7 bases, with 10 bases spanning the gap. Germline lookup yields CDR1 SGHAT and CDR2 FQDESV (reference sequence). The CDR3 length is 12 residues. CDR3 coding DNA: TGTGCCAGCAGCTCAAGAGGGGGTGGCTACACCTTC. Amino acid sequence: CASSSRGGGYTF. The whole variable domain, remainder taken from reference TRBV11-1 and TRBJ1-2, is EAEVAQSPRYKITEKSQAVAFWCDPISGHATLYWYRQILGQGPELLVQFQDESVVDDSQLPKDRFSAERLKGVDSTLKIQPAELGDSAMYLCASSSRGGGYTFGSGTRLTVV.